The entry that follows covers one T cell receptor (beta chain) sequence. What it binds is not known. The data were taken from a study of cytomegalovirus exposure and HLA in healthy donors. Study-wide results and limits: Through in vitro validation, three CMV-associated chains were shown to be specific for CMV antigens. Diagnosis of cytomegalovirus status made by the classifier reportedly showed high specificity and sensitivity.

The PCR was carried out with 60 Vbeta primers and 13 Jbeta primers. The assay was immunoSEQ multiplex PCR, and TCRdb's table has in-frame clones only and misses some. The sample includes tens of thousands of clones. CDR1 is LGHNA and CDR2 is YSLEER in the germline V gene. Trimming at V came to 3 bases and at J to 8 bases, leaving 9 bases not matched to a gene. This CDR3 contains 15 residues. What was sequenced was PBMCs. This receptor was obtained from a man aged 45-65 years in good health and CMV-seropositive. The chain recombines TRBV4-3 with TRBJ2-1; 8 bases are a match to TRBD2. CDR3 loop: CASSQASGSIDEQFF. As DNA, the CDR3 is TGCGCCAGCAGCCAGGCAAGCGGGAGTATCGATGAGCAGTTCTTC.